The 16 T cell receptor beta chains below all came from one sample that was sequenced in a study of cytomegalovirus exposure and HLA in healthy donors. Amplification used 60 Vbeta primers and 13 Jbeta primers. Measured with immunoSEQ multiplex PCR; TCRdb has only the in-frame clones, and not every one. In the table there are 150,000 or so clones, approximately 80% of which are singletons. The sequenced sample was PBMCs. The source of these receptors is a woman aged 40 to 49 in good health and CMV-seronegative.

V usage is TRBV30 and J usage is TRBJ1-5; 9 nucleotides match TRBD1. The J segment lost 5 bases and the V segment lost 2 bases, leaving 7 bases of the junction unmatched. The CDR3 length is 15 residues. CDR1 and CDR2 from the germline V gene are GTSNPN and SVGIG (reference sequence). The CDR3 here is CAWSKTGGFYQPQHF. The CDR3 DNA follows: TGTGCCTGGAGTAAAACAGGGGGCTTCTATCAGCCCCAGCATTTT.

Only one count was recorded for this clone. The chain is built from TRBV5-4 and TRBJ2-5; 7 positions agree with TRBD2. V lost 3 bases to trimming and J lost 2 bases; unmatched junction nucleotides: 4. Germline V gene data show CDR1 as SGHNT and CDR2 as YYREEE (reference sequence). The CDR3 consists of 14 residues. CDR3 nucleotide sequence: TGTGCCAGCAGCTCTCGGGGGGTACAAGAGACCCAGTACTTC. It is translated as CASSSRGVQETQYF.

The V and J genes are TRBV11-2 and TRBJ2-7; a weak D match, TRBD1 (5 bases). Germline V CDR1 and CDR2: SGHAT, FQNNGV. V was clipped by 5 bases and J by 2 bases, with 16 bases between them. The CDR3 spans 15 residues. CDR3 DNA: TGTGCCAGCAGCCCTGGGGCAGCCTCGCCCTACGAGCAGTACTTC. This translates into CASSPGAASPYEQYF.

The CDR3 DNA is TGTGCCAGCAGGGGTGGACAGGGATTTTATGGCTACACCTTC. Its protein is CASRGGQGFYGYTF. This chain links TRBV6-1 with TRBJ1-2, with TRBD1 matching over 8 bases. V dropped 6 bases and J dropped 5; count of bases not matched to a gene: 8. This CDR3 has 14 residues. Germline V gene data show CDR1 as MNHNS and CDR2 as SASEGT.

This clone turned up a few times. The chain links TRBV7-9 to TRBJ1-4; the D gene is possibly TRBD1 (5 bases). CDR1 is SEHNR and CDR2 is FQNEAQ in the germline V gene (reference sequence). This CDR3 comprises 15 residues. V was shortened by 1 base and J by 4 bases, with 10 bases between the two germline ends. In nucleotides, the CDR3 is TGTGCCAGCAGCTTAGTTCTAGGGGATAATGAAAAACTGTTTTTT. This encodes CASSLVLGDNEKLFF.

The CDR3 bases are TGCAGCGCCCGGACTAGCGGATACAATGAGCAGTTCTTC. It codes for CSARTSGYNEQFF. The J gene is TRBJ2-1, the V gene TRBV29-1, with TRBD2 matching over 10 bases. Germline V lookup: CDR1 SQVTM, CDR2 ANQGSEA. This CDR3 comprises 13 residues. Unmatched junction bases numbered 4, after V lost 7 bases and J lost 4 bases.

This rearrangement joins TRBV2 to TRBJ2-1; the match to TRBD2 covers 8 bases. The junction had 8 bases not matched to a gene; V was cut back by 11 bases and J by 8 bases. The germline CDR1 and CDR2 sequences are SNHLY and FYNNEI. The CDR3 contains 12 residues. The CDR3 is CAARGGTYEQFF. CDR3 in DNA: TGTGCCGCACGCGGGGGGACTTATGAGCAGTTCTTC.

The chain uses TRBV4-2 and TRBJ2-5; no reliable D call. V lost 0 bases to trimming and J lost 7 bases, with 18 bases between them. CDR1 and CDR2 from the germline V gene are LGHNA and YNFKEQ. This CDR3 region has 16 residues. CDR3: CASSQDISRGQRTQYF. CDR3 DNA: TGTGCCAGCAGCCAAGATATAAGCAGAGGCCAAAGGACCCAGTACTTC.

The V call is TRBV5-6, the J call TRBJ2-5, with 10 bases lining up with TRBD2. The CDR3 is made up of 16 amino acids. The V gene end was trimmed by 5 bases and the J gene end by 1 base; junction bases not matched to a gene: 8. CDR1 is SGHDT, CDR2 YYEEEE, per germline. CDR3 DNA sequence: TGTGCCAGCAGGAGGCTAGCGGGAGACCTCCAAGAGACCCAGTACTTC. Encoded protein: CASRRLAGDLQETQYF.

The chain has TRBV4-1 and TRBJ2-6; 12 bases map to TRBD1. V shed 0 bases, J shed 4 bases, and the junction held 7 bases outside the gene matches. The CDR3 totals 19 residues. Per the germline V gene, CDR1 is MGHRA and CDR2 is YSYEKL. The CDR3, as DNA: TGCGCCAGCAGCCAAGATAAGGGACAGGGGGCGGTCGGGGCCAACGTCCTGACTTTC. This codes for CASSQDKGQGAVGANVLTF.

The genes are TRBV5-1 and TRBJ2-5; TRBD2 is a possible D gene (6 bases). CDR1 and CDR2 from the germline V gene are SGHRS and YFSETQ. The CDR3 runs 16 residues. V lost 4 bases and J lost 1, with 17 bases in between. The CDR3 region has the DNA TGCGCCAGCAGCCCCGGATCGGGGGACTTCCAAGAGACCCAGTACTTC. Its protein is CASSPGSGDFQETQYF.

The chain links TRBV28 to TRBJ1-4; 10 bases fit TRBD1. The germline V gene encodes CDR1 MDHEN and CDR2 SYDVKM. V lost 2 bases, J lost 7 bases, and 7 bases stayed unmatched. The CDR3 covers 16 residues. DNA of the CDR3: TGTGCCAGCAGTTTACCCCCGGGGACAGGGGTTGAAAAACTGTTTTTT. Translated: CASSLPPGTGVEKLFF.

The V gene is TRBV5-4, the J gene TRBJ2-3, with 8 bases matching TRBD1. This CDR3 is 17 amino acids long. V shed 1 base, J shed 0 bases, and the junction held 7 bases outside the gene matches. In germline, CDR1 is SGHNT, CDR2 YYREEE (reference sequence). The CDR3: CASSLSRGLTSTDTQYF. DNA for the CDR3: TGTGCCAGCAGCTTGAGCAGGGGGCTCACTAGCACAGATACGCAGTATTTT. Combining the CDR3 with reference TRBV5-4 and TRBJ2-3 gives the whole variable domain ETGVTQSPTHLIKTRGQQVTLRCSSQSGHNTVSWYQQALGQGPQFIFQYYREEENGRGNFPPRFSGLQFPNYSSELNVNALELDDSALYLCASSLSRGLTSTDTQYFGPGTRLTVL.

The CDR3 DNA sequence: TGTGCCATCAGTGAGTCTAGGGACAGGGTCTACGAGCAGTACTTC. It yields the protein CAISESRDRVYEQYF. The chain combines TRBV10-3 with TRBJ2-7; 9 positions agree with TRBD1. CDR1 ENHRY and CDR2 SYGVKD come from the germline V gene. The CDR3 has 15 amino acids. V was pared by 0 bases and J by 3 bases, with 3 bases of the junction left unmatched.

The chain uses TRBV2 and TRBJ2-7, with no clear D. The CDR3 is made up of 14 amino acids. Germline CDR1 and CDR2: SNHLY and FYNNEI. Trimming stripped 6 bases from V and 0 bases from J, with 12 bases between. For the CDR3, the DNA is TGTGCCAGCAGCCCGAGCCCCACCTCCTACGAGCAGTACTTC. This sequence encodes CASSPSPTSYEQYF.

The V gene is TRBV2, the J gene TRBJ2-3; 9 positions agree with TRBD1. The germline gives CDR1 SNHLY, CDR2 FYNNEI. Germline trimming cut 10 bases from V and 2 bases from J; bases unmatched to any gene: 10. The CDR3 runs 15 residues. CDR3 protein: CATKTGTGSTDTQYF. The CDR3 DNA sequence: TGTGCCACCAAAACCGGGACAGGGTCCACAGATACGCAGTATTTT.